Listed below are T cell receptor beta chains from one sample, sequenced in a study of T cell repertoires in cytomegalovirus infection. TCRdb re-analysed the reads in MiXCR, keeping a single row per CDR3 protein. This table has approximately 600,000 distinct CDR3 sequences, 40% appearing once. Their target antigens are unknown. This specimen consisted of cultured PBMCs, obtained from culture after CMV antigen stimulation. Receptors originate from a human donor in good health (CMV status not recorded). Some clones in this sample may be carry-over from other donors' samples. The CDR3 runs from the conserved cysteine through the conserved F or W. A D gene is named only where the DNA matches it firmly. Only part of the rows carry a size: once, few, many, or a class if the clone is expanded.

D,J,size,V,CDR3,DNA
TRBD2,TRBJ2-7,NA,TRBV13,CASAGGGGEQYF,TGTGCCTCCGCTGGCGGGGGAGGGGAGCAGTACTTC
TRBD1,TRBJ1-2,NA,TRBV6-5,CASSYSGQAPVYTF,TGTGCCAGCAGTTACTCTGGACAGGCGCCTGTCTACACCTTC
TRBD2,TRBJ2-7,NA,TRBV6-2/TRBV6-3,CASRGGVYEQYF,TGTGCCAGCAGGGGAGGGGTCTACGAGCAGTACTTC
NA,TRBJ2-7,NA,TRBV18,CASSPPSRYEQYF,TGTGCCAGCTCACCACCGTCAAGGTACGAGCAGTACTTC
NA,TRBJ2-3,NA,TRBV6-2/TRBV6-3,CASRIGGADTQYF,TGTGCCAGCAGGATCGGGGGTGCAGATACGCAGTATTTT
TRBD1,TRBJ1-6,once,TRBV4-2,CASSQDWPDRGNSPLHF,TGTGCCAGCAGCCAAGATTGGCCGGACAGGGGAAATTCACCCCTCCACTTT
NA,TRBJ1-2,NA,TRBV6-2/TRBV6-3,CASSYDSRGARNGYTF,TGTGCCAGCAGTTACGATTCCCGGGGGGCCAGGAATGGCTACACCTTC
NA,TRBJ2-7,few,TRBV6-6,CASSRPTRQETYEQYF,TGTGCCAGCAGTCGACCAACCCGACAGGAGACCTACGAGCAGTACTTC
NA,TRBJ1-1,NA,TRBV20-1,CSARVPGRHPEAFF,TGCAGTGCTAGAGTACCGGGACGTCACCCGGAGGCTTTCTTT
NA,TRBJ1-5,NA,TRBV6-6,CASSWSAAFGGQSNQPQHF,TGTGCCAGCAGTTGGTCTGCCGCTTTTGGGGGGCAGAGCAATCAGCCCCAGCATTTT